Below, 19 T cell receptor beta chains from the same sample are listed, as sequenced in a study of identifying expanded T cells in peripheral blood. Profiling relied on immunoSEQ multiplex PCR, and the TCRdb table lists in-frame clones only, not all of them. This sample has about 54,000 clones, with approximately 89% found just once. Material for sequencing was blood. The receptor source for this set is a person between 18 and 70 years old in good health.

V and J are TRBV7-8 and TRBJ1-1; 9 bases line up with TRBD1. CDR3 length: 16 amino acids. CDR1 and CDR2 from the germline V gene are SGHVS and FQNEAQ. V trimming: 6 bases; J trimming: 4 bases; junction bases outside the gene matches: 12. The CDR3 nucleotides are TGTGCCAGCAGGTATTCCGGGACAGGGCGAGTCACTGAAGCTTTCTTT. Amino acid sequence: CASRYSGTGRVTEAFF.

Only a few counts were recorded for this clone. The V call is TRBV9, the J call TRBJ1-6; D is perhaps TRBD1 (5 bases). The CDR3 length is 16 residues. Germline lookup yields CDR1 SGDLS and CDR2 YYNGEE. Trimming pared 3 bases from V and 6 bases from J, leaving 16 bases between. The CDR3 nucleotides are TGTGCCAGCAGCGCCCTAGGAGGGGAAAGTAATTCACCCCTCCACTTT. Amino acids: CASSALGGESNSPLHF.

The rearrangement links TRBV15 to TRBJ1-1; a weak D match, TRBD1 (6 bases). The CDR3 covers 13 residues. Germline values: CDR1 LNHNV, CDR2 YYDKDF (reference sequence). V shed 4 bases and J shed 5 bases, with 11 bases lying between them. CDR3 DNA sequence: TGTGCCACCAGCACAGGGGTTCGGACTGAAGCTTTCTTT. This gives the protein CATSTGVRTEAFF.

This chain connects TRBV7-2 to TRBJ1-4; D is possibly TRBD1 (6 bases). The V gene lost 9 bases and the J gene lost 2 bases, with 13 bases spanning the gap. Germline V gene sequence: CDR1 SGHTA, CDR2 FQGNSA. The CDR3 is 14 residues long. CDR3 coding DNA: TGTGCCAGTACAGGGCTCCCGACTAATGAAAAACTGTTTTTT. It yields the protein CASTGLPTNEKLFF.

The chain couples TRBV5-7 to TRBJ2-7; the match to TRBD2 covers 8 bases. TRBV5-7 qualifies as an ORF whose function is uncertain. The CDR3 has 15 residues. Germline trimming cut 4 bases from V and 3 bases from J; bases unmatched to any gene: 9. CDR3 sequence (DNA): TGTGCCAGCAGCCTCCCGGGAGGGGGGAGCTACGAGCAGTACTTC. This codes for CASSLPGGGSYEQYF.

V usage is TRBV5-4 and J usage is TRBJ1-2, with a weak D call TRBD1 (6 bases). Germline lookup yields CDR1 SGHNT and CDR2 YYREEE (reference sequence). Trimming removed 3 bases at V and 5 bases at J, with 14 bases between. The CDR3 is made up of 14 amino acids. CDR3 coding DNA: TGTGCCAGCAGCTCACACAGGGTTCCGTATGGCTACACCTTC. Amino acid sequence: CASSSHRVPYGYTF. Complete variable domain (other parts from reference TRBV5-4 and TRBJ1-2): ETGVTQSPTHLIKTRGQQVTLRCSSQSGHNTVSWYQQALGQGPQFIFQYYREEENGRGNFPPRFSGLQFPNYSSELNVNALELDDSALYLCASSSHRVPYGYTFGSGTRLTVV.

V is TRBV25-1 and J is TRBJ1-1; TRBD1 agrees at 7 bases. The ends lost 6 bases at V and 0 bases at J; junction bases unmatched: 4. This CDR3 has 14 residues. CDR1 MGHDK and CDR2 SYGVNS come from the germline V gene. DNA for the CDR3: TGTGCCAGCAGCCAGGGACAGCTGAACACTGAAGCTTTCTTT. It is translated as CASSQGQLNTEAFF. The full variable domain, with the rest looked up from reference TRBV25-1 and TRBJ1-1, is EADIYQTPRYLVIGTGKKITLECSQTMGHDKMYWYQQDPGMELHLIHYSYGVNSTEKGDLSSESTVSRIRTEHFPLTLESARPSHTSQYLCASSQGQLNTEAFFGQGTRLTVV.

V and J are TRBV5-1 and TRBJ1-3, with 9 bases matching TRBD1. V was clipped by 4 bases and J by 4 bases; unmatched bases: 6. The CDR3 runs 15 residues. Germline CDR1 is SGHRS and CDR2 is YFSETQ. CDR3 sequence reads: CASSPTGGAGNTIYF. The DNA of the CDR3 is TGCGCCAGCAGCCCGACAGGGGGTGCGGGAAACACCATATATTTT.

The chain combines TRBV9 with TRBJ2-7; D could derive from TRBD1 or TRBD2 (5 bases each). Germline V lookup: CDR1 SGDLS, CDR2 YYNGEE. This CDR3 spans 15 amino acids. Trimming shortened V by 0 bases and J by 3 bases, and 13 bases separated the two germline ends. The CDR3 spells CASSVATGPYYEQYF. DNA of the CDR3: TGTGCCAGCAGCGTAGCAACGGGACCGTACTACGAGCAGTACTTC.

The chain recombines TRBV6-5 with TRBJ2-3, with D possibly being TRBD1 or TRBD2 (6 bases each). Trimming removed 7 bases at V and 4 bases at J, with 18 bases between. The CDR3 length is 15 residues. In germline, CDR1 is MNHEY, CDR2 SVGAGI. CDR3 coding DNA: TGTGCCAGCATACCAGTCGGAAGGGGGGCAGATACGCAGTATTTT. Protein product: CASIPVGRGADTQYF.

CDR3 sequence (DNA): TGTGCCAGCAGCTCATATGGGACAGGGGATGAAAAACTGTTTTTT. It translates to CASSSYGTGDEKLFF. The J gene is TRBJ1-4, the V gene TRBV5-6; TRBD1 matches at 10 bases. Germline trimming cut 3 bases from V and 6 bases from J; bases unmatched to any gene: 5. CDR3 length: 15 residues. CDR1 and CDR2 from the germline V gene are SGHDT and YYEEEE.

Worth noting for this clone: In the same sample, other DNA sequences code for this CDR3. V is TRBV30 and J is TRBJ1-1; D is perhaps TRBD1 (6 bases). This CDR3 is 11 amino acids long. V shed 0 bases and J shed 11 bases, with 10 bases lying between them. Germline V gives CDR1 GTSNPN, CDR2 SVGIG (reference sequence). The CDR3 coding sequence is TGTGCCTGGAGTGTAGGAGGGGGGGCTTTCTTT. Protein product: CAWSVGGGAFF. Variable domain in full (rest from reference TRBV30 and TRBJ1-1): SQTIHQWPATLVQPVGSPLSLECTVEGTSNPNLYWYRQAAGRGLQLLFYSVGIGQISSEVPQNLSASRPQDRQFILSSKKLLLSDSGFYLCAWSVGGGAFFGQGTRLTVV.

Written as DNA, the CDR3 is TGTGCCTGGAGTGGGACAGTCGGTTTGTTTTTT. It codes for CAWSGTVGLFF. This sequence joins TRBV30 and TRBJ1-4; D may be TRBD1 (6 bases). CDR3 length: 11 amino acids. Germline V gives CDR1 GTSNPN, CDR2 SVGIG (reference sequence). Trimming shortened V by 1 base and J by 15 bases, and 12 bases separated the two germline ends.

The chain carries TRBV7-6 and TRBJ1-2, with unresolved D. The V end lost 1 base, the J end lost 2 bases, and 8 bases lay between the germline ends. Germline assignment: CDR1 SGHVS and CDR2 FNYEAQ. The CDR3 length is 14 residues. CDR3: CASSLGAGNYGYTF. The CDR3 nucleotides read TGTGCCAGCAGCTTAGGGGCGGGAAACTATGGCTACACCTTC.

V usage is TRBV19 and J usage is TRBJ2-3; 10 bases are a match to TRBD1. V gave up 7 bases and J gave up 0 bases; unmatched junction bases: 7. The germline CDR1 and CDR2 sequences are LNHDA and SQIVND (reference sequence). This CDR3 has 16 amino acids. The CDR3 DNA follows: TGTGCCAGTAAGGTGCCGGGACAGGGGAGCACAGATACGCAGTATTTT. Encoded protein: CASKVPGQGSTDTQYF.

The CDR3 region has the DNA TGCGCCAGCAGCCAAGATAGGGGAAATCGGAGGGAGCTGTTTTTT. Amino acid sequence: CASSQDRGNRRELFF. The chain joins TRBV4-3 to TRBJ2-2; a possible D gene is TRBD1 (5 bases). V lost 0 bases to trimming and J lost 9 bases, with 14 bases between them. Germline CDR1 and CDR2: LGHNA and YSLEER. The CDR3 covers 15 residues.

This clone has only a few counts. This rearrangement joins TRBV5-1 to TRBJ2-5; 9 bases fit TRBD1. V was pared by 4 bases and J by 5 bases, with 6 bases of the junction left unmatched. From germline, CDR1 is SGHRS and CDR2 YFSETQ. The CDR3 sequence is 14 residues long. The CDR3 loop is CASSITGQGETQYF. In DNA, the CDR3 is TGCGCCAGCAGCATAACCGGACAGGGGGAGACCCAGTACTTC.

V usage is TRBV4-1 and J usage is TRBJ2-1; possible D gene TRBD2, 6 bases. This CDR3 is built from 13 residues. Germline CDR1 and CDR2: MGHRA and YSYEKL. Deletions cut 0 bases from V and 7 bases from J, with 7 bases between. The CDR3, as DNA: TGCGCCAGCAGCCAAGACGGGAGAAATGAGCAGTTCTTC. Translating gives CASSQDGRNEQFF.

This chain connects TRBV19 to TRBJ2-3, with 7 bases that match TRBD2. Germline loops: CDR1 LNHDA, CDR2 SQIVND (reference sequence). The CDR3 totals 14 residues. The ends lost 7 bases at V and 4 bases at J; junction bases unmatched: 8. This chain's CDR3 is CASIATSYPDTQYF. DNA of the CDR3: TGTGCCAGTATCGCGACTAGCTACCCAGATACGCAGTATTTT.